One sample yielded the 22 T cell receptor beta chains listed below, sequenced in a study of CD8 T cells in ankylosing spondylitis. Study-level points and caveats: Apparently characteristic of ankylosing spondylitis blood was a TCR beta motif (under ten highly homologous variants).

Via MiXCR, TCRdb re-called the 5' RACE reads, giving one row per CDR3 protein. Of around 540,000 distinct CDR3 sequences listed, more than 9.5% were seen once; the top ten hold 6.8%. Their antigens remain unidentified. Sample: blood, either unsorted or a sorted T cell fraction (not recorded which). These receptors all stem from a male donor with ankylosing spondylitis.

This clonotype was recorded at least ten times. The V call is TRBV7-2, the J call TRBJ1-6, with D tentatively TRBD1 (6 bases). The V and J ends lost 0 bases and 10 bases respectively, with 19 bases between them. The length of the CDR3 is 17 residues. The germline gives CDR1 SGHTA, CDR2 FQGNSA. The CDR3, as DNA: TGTGCCAGCAGCTTAGCATACAGGGAAAGTATTGAGTCACCCCTCCACTTT. It translates to CASSLAYRESIESPLHF.

The table lists this clonotype with a few counts. This rearrangement joins TRBV3-1 to TRBJ1-1; TRBD1 aligns across 9 bases. Germline loops: CDR1 LGHDT, CDR2 YNNKEL (reference sequence). The V segment lost 0 bases and the J segment 5 bases; nucleotides outside the gene matches: 4. This CDR3 spans 15 amino acids. The CDR3 DNA follows: TGTGCCAGCAGCCAAGATCACAGGGGGCAAACTGAAGCTTTCTTT. Protein: CASSQDHRGQTEAFF.

The chain has TRBV6-1 and TRBJ2-5; D is perhaps TRBD2 (5 bases). The V gene's germline CDR1 is MNHNS and CDR2 SASEGT. Between the trimmed V and J ends, which lost 6 bases and 2 bases, there was a span of 10 bases. The CDR3 has 13 amino acids. CDR3 nucleotide sequence: TGTGCCAGCAGGGTCAGCGGACAAGAGACCCAGTACTTC. This gives the protein CASRVSGQETQYF.

The V call is TRBV27, the J call TRBJ2-3; TRBD1 or TRBD2 may be the D gene (5 bases each). This CDR3 has 14 amino acids. Germline-derived CDR1 and CDR2 are MNHEY and SMNVEV (reference sequence). Trimming pared 3 bases from V and 6 bases from J, leaving 13 bases between. CDR3 DNA sequence: TGTGCCAGCAGTTTGGAAAGGGGAGAGGATACGCAGTATTTT. This translates into CASSLERGEDTQYF.

The chain recombines TRBV7-9 with TRBJ2-1; D perhaps matches TRBD2 (6 bases). Trimming stripped 3 bases from V and 6 bases from J, with 15 bases between. This CDR3 region has 15 residues. Looked up from germline, CDR1 is SEHNR and CDR2 is FQNEAQ (reference sequence). CDR3 protein: CASSLETSFFNEQFF. The CDR3 DNA follows: TGTGCCAGCAGCTTGGAGACTAGTTTTTTCAATGAGCAGTTCTTC.

Details on this clonotype: With a much larger clone just one base away, this may be a read error. Given the absence of the conserved phenylalanine or tryptophan at the CDR3 end, a read error is likely. The rearrangement links TRBV5-1 to TRBJ1-5, with a weak D call TRBD1 (6 bases). Germline CDR1 and CDR2: SGHRS and YFSETQ. CDR3 size: 13 residues. The V end was cut by 0 bases, the J end by 6 bases, with 7 bases between. The CDR3 is CASSLEGVQPQHV. The CDR3 DNA reads TGCGCCAGCAGCTTGGAGGGGGTTCAGCCCCAGCATGTT.

The rearrangement links TRBV18 to TRBJ1-5; D gene unclear. The CDR3 sequence is 15 residues long. The V and J ends lost 3 bases and 7 bases respectively, with 16 bases between them. Germline-derived CDR1 and CDR2 are KGHSH and LQKENI. DNA of the CDR3: TGTGCCAGCTCACCGACGGACGGGTCCGGGCAGCCCCAGCATTTT. Translation gives CASSPTDGSGQPQHF.

This clonotype was seen a few times. J is TRBJ2-7 and V is TRBV20-1; D is possibly TRBD1 (6 bases). From germline, CDR1 is DFQATT and CDR2 SNEGSKA (reference sequence). The CDR3 runs 17 residues. V lost 0 bases to trimming and J lost 1 base, with 19 bases between them. The CDR3 spells CSARDFHQGYNSYEQYF. The CDR3 DNA follows: TGCAGTGCTAGAGATTTCCACCAGGGGTATAATTCCTACGAGCAGTACTTC.

V and J are TRBV28 and TRBJ2-1; unclear D gene. Trimming removed 3 bases at V and 8 bases at J, with 8 bases between. CDR1 and CDR2 from the germline V gene are MDHEN and SYDVKM. The CDR3 extends over 12 amino acids. The chain's CDR3 is CASSFFGDEQFF. The CDR3 nucleotides are TGTGCCAGCAGTTTTTTTGGGGATGAGCAGTTCTTC.

The table lists this clonotype with a few counts. The chain is built from TRBV5-6 and TRBJ2-7; no definite D call. Germline CDR1 SGHDT, CDR2 YYEEEE. The CDR3 covers 14 residues. Between the trimmed V and J ends, which lost 0 bases and 3 bases, there was a span of 10 bases. CDR3 DNA: TGTGCCAGCAGCTTGGCCTCTATAAGCTACGAGCAGTACTTC. This codes for CASSLASISYEQYF.

The chain couples TRBV29-1 to TRBJ1-2; a weak D match, TRBD1 (5 bases). V shed 2 bases and J shed 8 bases, with 18 bases lying between them. Germline V gene lookup returns CDR1 SQVTM and CDR2 ANQGSEA. The CDR3 totals 14 residues. This chain's CDR3 is CSVEIGRDAGGYTF. The CDR3 nucleotides are TGCAGCGTTGAAATTGGGAGGGACGCGGGGGGCTACACCTTC.

J is TRBJ2-3 and V is TRBV20-1; 12 bases match TRBD2. The CDR3 is 17 amino acids. The ends lost 5 bases at V and 2 bases at J; junction bases unmatched: 11. CDR1 is DFQATT and CDR2 is SNEGSKA in the germline V gene (reference sequence). This CDR3 is CSAYPGTSGSLTDTQYF. The DNA of the CDR3 is TGCAGTGCTTACCCCGGGACTAGCGGGTCCCTCACAGATACGCAGTATTTT.

This clonotype was found many times. This chain joins TRBV15 and TRBJ2-1; 13 positions match TRBD2. The ends lost 3 bases at V and 0 bases at J; junction bases unmatched: 2. Looked up from germline, CDR1 is LNHNV and CDR2 is YYDKDF (reference sequence). The CDR3 has 17 residues. CDR3 sequence: CATSRTSGRTSYNEQFF. The CDR3 bases are TGTGCCACCAGCAGGACTAGCGGGAGGACCTCCTACAATGAGCAGTTCTTC.

This clonotype was counted between two and nine times. The chain uses TRBV30 and TRBJ2-3; unclear D gene. Germline V CDR1 and CDR2: GTSNPN, SVGIG (reference sequence). Trimming shortened V by 5 bases and J by 8 bases, and 14 bases separated the two germline ends. CDR3 length: 12 amino acids. CDR3 residues: CAWSPEETTQYF. In nucleotides, the CDR3 is TGTGCCTGGTCTCCGGAAGAAACTACGCAGTATTTT.

This clonotype was observed many times. The gene calls are TRBV12-3 or TRBV12-4 and TRBJ1-1; D gene uncertain. V was trimmed by 5 bases and J by 1 base, leaving 11 bases between them. The CDR3 spans 14 residues. The CDR3 nucleotides are TGTGCCAGCAGTCTGACTGGGCCGAACACTGAAGCTTTCTTT. This gives the protein CASSLTGPNTEAFF.

The table lists this clonotype with many counts. The J gene is TRBJ1-6, the V gene TRBV5-1, with D perhaps TRBD1 (5 bases). V was cut by 4 bases and J by 7 bases, with 15 bases left in between. The CDR3 spans 15 residues. Looked up from germline, CDR1 is SGHRS and CDR2 is YFSETQ. The CDR3 nucleotides are TGCGCCAGCAGCCCGCAGGGAGCTGGCAATTCACCCCTCCACTTT. Protein: CASSPQGAGNSPLHF.

This chain links TRBV7-9 with TRBJ2-7, with D possibly matching TRBD1 (5 bases). The CDR3 has 14 residues. V was cut by 5 bases and J by 1 base, with 12 bases left in between. Germline lookup yields CDR1 SEHNR and CDR2 FQNEAQ (reference sequence). The CDR3 nucleotides are TGTGCCAGCAGCCCGTCAGGGAAATCCTACGAGCAGTACTTC. Translated: CASSPSGKSYEQYF.

This clonotype was recorded a few times. The chain recombines TRBV2 with TRBJ2-7; D remains ambiguous. The CDR3 contains 11 residues. Looked up from germline, CDR1 is SNHLY and CDR2 is FYNNEI. Trimming cost V 7 bases and J 9 bases, with 13 bases left between them. The CDR3 DNA reads as TGTGCCAGCACCCCGGGTTCCGGGCAGTACTTC. The encoded protein is CASTPGSGQYF.

The chain employs TRBV28 and TRBJ1-2; no definite D call. Looked up from germline, CDR1 is MDHEN and CDR2 is SYDVKM. There are 15 residues in the CDR3. The V end lost 6 bases, the J end lost 3 bases, and 17 bases lay between the germline ends. CDR3 in amino acids: CASSTGGNNDYGYTF. The CDR3 nucleotides read TGTGCCAGCAGCACTGGTGGCAATAATGACTATGGCTACACCTTC.

This clonotype was counted between two and nine times. J is TRBJ1-2 and V is TRBV20-1; no firm D call. The germline V gene encodes CDR1 DFQATT and CDR2 SNEGSKA (reference sequence). The CDR3 totals 10 residues. The V end was cut by 7 bases, the J end by 6 bases, with 9 bases between. CDR3: CSGLENGYTF. Here the CDR3 DNA reads TGCAGTGGGCTGGAGAATGGCTACACCTTC.

The gene calls are TRBV13 and TRBJ1-1; perhaps TRBD1 as D (5 bases). Germline lookup yields CDR1 PRHDT and CDR2 FYEKMQ (reference sequence). The CDR3 extends over 15 amino acids. V lost 3 bases and J 3 bases, leaving 14 bases between the germline ends. CDR3 protein: CASSFRSGLYTEAFF. As DNA, the CDR3 is TGTGCCAGCAGCTTTCGTTCAGGGTTGTACACTGAAGCTTTCTTT.

This chain connects TRBV7-2 to TRBJ2-5, with a weak D call TRBD2 (7 bases). The CDR3 spans 15 residues. Trimming stripped 4 bases from V and 5 bases from J, with 17 bases between. Germline V gene sequence: CDR1 SGHTA, CDR2 FQGNSA. CDR3 nucleotides: TGTGCCAGCAGCTCTAGTTTTTCGGGGGGCGAGACCCAGTACTTC. This encodes CASSSSFSGGETQYF.